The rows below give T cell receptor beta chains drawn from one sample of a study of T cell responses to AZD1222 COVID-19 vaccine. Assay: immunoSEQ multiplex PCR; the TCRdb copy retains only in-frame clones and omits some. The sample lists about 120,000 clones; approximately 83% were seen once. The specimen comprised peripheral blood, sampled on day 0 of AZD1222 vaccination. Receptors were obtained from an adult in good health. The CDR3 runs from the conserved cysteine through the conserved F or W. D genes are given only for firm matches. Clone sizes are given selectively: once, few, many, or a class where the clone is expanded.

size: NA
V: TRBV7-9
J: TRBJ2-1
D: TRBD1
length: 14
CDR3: CASSYGQGIDEQFF
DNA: TGTGCCAGCAGCTACGGACAGGGGATCGATGAGCAGTTCTTC

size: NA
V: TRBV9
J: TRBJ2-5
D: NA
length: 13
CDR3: CASSPGAGETQYF
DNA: TGTGCCAGCAGCCCGGGAGCTGGAGAGACCCAGTACTTC

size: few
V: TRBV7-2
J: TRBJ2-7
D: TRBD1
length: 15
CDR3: CASSLRTGWDYEQYF
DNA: TGTGCCAGCAGCTTACGGACAGGGTGGGACTACGAGCAGTACTTC

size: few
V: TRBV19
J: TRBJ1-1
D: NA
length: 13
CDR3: CASRNVADTEAFF
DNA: TGTGCCAGTAGGAACGTTGCGGACACTGAAGCTTTCTTT

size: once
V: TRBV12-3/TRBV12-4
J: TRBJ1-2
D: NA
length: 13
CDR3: CASTKQGSDGYTF
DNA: TGTGCCAGCACCAAACAGGGAAGCGATGGCTACACCTTC

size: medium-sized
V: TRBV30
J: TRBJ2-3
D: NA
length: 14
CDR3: CAWSSSGTTDTQYF
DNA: TGTGCCTGGAGTTCGAGCGGAACCACAGATACGCAGTATTTT

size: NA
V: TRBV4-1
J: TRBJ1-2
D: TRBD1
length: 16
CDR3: CASSLGTGATNYGYTF
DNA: TGCGCCAGCAGCCTAGGTACAGGGGCCACGAACTATGGCTACACCTTC

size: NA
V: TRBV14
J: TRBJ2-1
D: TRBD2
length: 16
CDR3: CASSREAGLTYNEQFF
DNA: TGTGCCAGCAGCCGTGAAGCGGGGCTAACCTACAATGAGCAGTTCTTC

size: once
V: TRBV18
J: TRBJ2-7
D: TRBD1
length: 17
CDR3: CASSPPYPRQGIYEQYF
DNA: TGTGCCAGCTCACCACCCTACCCCAGACAGGGGATTTACGAGCAGTACTTC

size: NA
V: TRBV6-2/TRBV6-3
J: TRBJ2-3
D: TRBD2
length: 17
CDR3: CASSYGTSGSSTDTQYF
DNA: TGTGCCAGCAGTTATGGGACTAGCGGATCTAGCACAGATACGCAGTATTTT

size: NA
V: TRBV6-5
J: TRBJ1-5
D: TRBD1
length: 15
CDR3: CASRTGTGGGQPQHF
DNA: TGTGCCAGCAGAACCGGGACAGGGGGCGGCCAGCCCCAGCATTTT

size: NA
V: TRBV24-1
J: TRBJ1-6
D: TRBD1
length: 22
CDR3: CATSDFGQGDNTEVPYNSPLHF
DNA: TGTGCCACCAGTGATTTCGGACAGGGGGATAACACCGAGGTCCCCTATAATTCACCCCTCCACTTT

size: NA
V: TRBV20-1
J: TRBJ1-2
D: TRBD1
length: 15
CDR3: CSASAGTGGYYGYTF
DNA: TGCAGTGCTAGTGCCGGGACAGGGGGATACTATGGCTACACCTTC

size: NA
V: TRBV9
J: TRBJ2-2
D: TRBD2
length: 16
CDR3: CASSRLAGGPTGELFF
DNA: TGTGCCAGCAGCCGACTAGCGGGAGGGCCCACCGGGGAGCTGTTTTTT

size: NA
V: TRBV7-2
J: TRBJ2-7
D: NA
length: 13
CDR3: CASSGWGGGEQYF
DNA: TGTGCCAGCAGCGGATGGGGGGGCGGCGAGCAGTACTTC

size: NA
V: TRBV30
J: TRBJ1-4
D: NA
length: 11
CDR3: CAWSVYEKLFF
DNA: TGTGCCTGGAGTGTATACGAAAAACTGTTTTTT

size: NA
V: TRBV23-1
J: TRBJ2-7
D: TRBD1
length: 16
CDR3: CASSQWVGTGISEQYF
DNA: TGCGCCAGCAGTCAATGGGTGGGGACAGGGATCTCCGAGCAGTACTTC

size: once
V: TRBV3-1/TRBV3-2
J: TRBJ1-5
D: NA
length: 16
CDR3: CASSQESPGRGQPQHF
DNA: TGTGCCAGCAGCCAAGAGAGTCCAGGGAGGGGACAGCCCCAGCATTTT

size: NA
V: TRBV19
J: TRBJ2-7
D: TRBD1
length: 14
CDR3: CASSGTGGVDEQYF
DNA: TGTGCCAGTAGTGGGACAGGGGGTGTAGACGAGCAGTACTTC

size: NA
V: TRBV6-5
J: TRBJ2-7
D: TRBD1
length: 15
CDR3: CASSSPDRGRGEQYF
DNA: TGTGCCAGCAGTAGCCCCGACAGGGGGCGTGGGGAGCAGTACTTC

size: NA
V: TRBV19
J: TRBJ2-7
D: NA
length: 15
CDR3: CASSTAGHRSYEQYF
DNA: TGTGCCAGTAGTACCGCGGGACACCGCTCCTACGAGCAGTACTTC

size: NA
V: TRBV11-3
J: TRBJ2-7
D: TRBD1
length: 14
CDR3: CASSSGTGIYEQYF
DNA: TGTGCCAGCAGCTCGGGGACAGGGATCTACGAGCAGTACTTC

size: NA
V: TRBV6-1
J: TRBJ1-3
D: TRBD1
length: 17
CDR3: CASSDLAGGDFGNTIYF
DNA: TGTGCCAGCAGTGATCTTGCAGGGGGAGACTTTGGAAACACCATATATTTT

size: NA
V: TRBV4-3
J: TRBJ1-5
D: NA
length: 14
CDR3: CASSPRTSNQPQHF
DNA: TGCGCCAGCAGTCCTCGGACAAGCAATCAGCCCCAGCATTTT

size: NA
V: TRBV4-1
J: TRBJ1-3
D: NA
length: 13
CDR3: CASSQGTLNTIYF
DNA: TGCGCCAGCAGCCAAGGGACCCTCAACACCATATATTTT

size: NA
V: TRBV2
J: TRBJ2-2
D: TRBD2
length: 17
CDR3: CASSVGLAGENTGELFF
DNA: TGTGCCAGCAGTGTAGGACTAGCGGGAGAGAACACCGGGGAGCTGTTTTTT

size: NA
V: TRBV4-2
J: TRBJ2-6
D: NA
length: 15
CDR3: CASSQVGEGANVLTF
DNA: TGTGCCAGCAGCCAAGTCGGAGAGGGGGCCAACGTCCTGACTTTC

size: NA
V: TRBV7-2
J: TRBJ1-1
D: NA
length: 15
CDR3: CASSLDGQGRTEAFF
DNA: TGTGCCAGCAGCTTAGATGGTCAGGGAAGGACTGAAGCTTTCTTT

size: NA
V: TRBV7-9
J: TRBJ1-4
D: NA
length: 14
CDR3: CASSPRGTNEKLFF
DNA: TGTGCCAGCAGCCCCAGGGGTACTAATGAAAAACTGTTTTTT

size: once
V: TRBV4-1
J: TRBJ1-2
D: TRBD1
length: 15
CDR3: CASSHPPGGEYGYTF
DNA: TGCGCCAGCAGCCACCCTCCAGGGGGCGAATATGGCTACACCTTC

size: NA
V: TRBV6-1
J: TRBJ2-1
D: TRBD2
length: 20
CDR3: CASSEEPSGGNPAIYNEQFF
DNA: TGTGCCAGCAGTGAAGAGCCCAGCGGGGGCAACCCAGCGATTTACAATGAGCAGTTCTTC

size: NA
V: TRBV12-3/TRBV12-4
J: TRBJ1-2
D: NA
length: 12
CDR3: CASSLLGNGYTF
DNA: TGTGCCAGCAGTTTATTGGGGAATGGCTACACCTTC